A single sample gave rise to the 20 T cell receptor beta chains below, sequenced in a study of naive and memory T cell subsets (dated by TCRdb to 2016 to 2017). Libraries were built with UMI-ligation and nested PCR. The sample was run on an Illumina MiSeq. To cover both TRBC1 and TRBC2, the beta constant-region primer consisted of an equimolar mix of two oligonucleotides. In-frame beta chains were kept once TCRdb had trimmed the public reads at Q25 with fastp and called clones with MiXCR. One record per CDR3 amino acid sequence lists the most common genes and DNA. The sample includes tens of thousands of distinct CDR3 sequences, with approximately 12% observed a single time. 20% to 25% of the sample goes to the ten largest clones. The sequencing input was effector memory CD4+ T cells from blood. In light of the paper, this sample's cell subset or site label describes: effector memory, CD45RA- CD27-. Receptors originate from a human donor in good health.

This clonotype was detected only a few times. This sequence joins TRBV9 and TRBJ2-2; D remains unclear. This CDR3 has 13 amino acids. Per germline, CDR1 SGDLS and CDR2 YYNGEE. V was cut by 6 bases and J by 4 bases, with 10 bases left in between. This CDR3 reads CASNPGVTGELFF. The CDR3 nucleotides read TGTGCCAGCAACCCTGGGGTCACCGGGGAGCTGTTTTTT.

There are many counts of this clonotype. The CDR3 is CASSQPGTGNTGELFF. As DNA, the CDR3 is TGTGCCAGCAGCCAACCCGGGACAGGGAACACCGGGGAGCTGTTTTTT. This chain joins TRBV21-1 and TRBJ2-2; whether TRBD1, the table's D call, matches the DNA was not checked. TRBV21-1 counts as a pseudogene. The CDR3 is 16 residues long.

This clonotype was recorded at least ten times. The junction does not match germline at one end; this may be a read error. CDR3 in amino acids: CASSLAVREGFEQYF. Here the CDR3 DNA reads TGTGCCAGCAGCCTAGCAGTTCGGGAGGGTTTCGAGCAGTACTTC. The V and J genes are TRBV7-2 and TRBJ2-7; 8 nucleotides match TRBD2. The CDR3 has 15 residues. From germline, CDR1 is SGHTA and CDR2 FQGNSA.

This clonotype was counted at least ten times. The chain employs TRBV2 and TRBJ1-2; 7 bases are a match to TRBD1. The CDR3 totals 15 residues. V was clipped by 7 bases and J by 0 bases; unmatched bases: 8. The germline V gene has CDR1 SNHLY and CDR2 FYNNEI. DNA of the CDR3: TGTGCCAGCAATTACAGGGGTCCCTCTAACTATGGCTACACCTTC. Amino acids: CASNYRGPSNYGYTF.

The chain joins TRBV24-1 to TRBJ2-3; possible D gene TRBD1, 5 bases. Germline V gives CDR1 KGHDR, CDR2 SFDVKD. The V end lost 1 base, the J end lost 2 bases, and 9 bases lay between the germline ends. This CDR3 has 15 residues. CDR3 protein: CATSDFQGTTDTQYF. CDR3 nucleotides: TGTGCCACCAGTGATTTCCAGGGAACCACAGATACGCAGTATTTT.

The genes are TRBV6-1 and TRBJ2-1, with D possibly TRBD1 on 6 matching bases. The germline V gene encodes CDR1 MNHNS and CDR2 SASEGT. This CDR3 has 14 amino acids. The V gene lost 10 bases and the J gene lost 9 bases, with 22 bases spanning the gap. CDR3 in DNA: TGTGCCACACACCGGGACAACCTCGACCCTGAGCAGTTCTTC. It codes for CATHRDNLDPEQFF.

This clonotype turned up a few times. The gene calls are TRBV28 and TRBJ2-2; 8 bases fit TRBD1. Germline trimming cut 10 bases from V and 5 bases from J; bases unmatched to any gene: 9. The V gene's germline CDR1 is MDHEN and CDR2 SYDVKM. This CDR3 is built from 14 residues. The CDR3 here is CATKSGGGTGELFF. The CDR3 DNA reads as TGTGCCACCAAATCAGGGGGCGGGACCGGGGAGCTGTTTTTT.

The rearrangement joins TRBV30 to TRBJ2-1; D is unresolved. Germline V gene sequence: CDR1 GTSNPN, CDR2 SVGIG (reference sequence). Trimming cost V 0 bases and J 7 bases, with 10 bases left between them. The CDR3 is made up of 13 amino acids. The chain's CDR3 is CAWSVWTGNEQFF. The CDR3 DNA reads as TGTGCCTGGAGTGTATGGACCGGGAATGAGCAGTTCTTC.

This clonotype was counted a few times. V and J are TRBV6-6 and TRBJ1-6, with a tentative D call TRBD1 (6 bases). V was cut by 6 bases and J by 6 bases, with 15 bases left in between. This CDR3 has 15 amino acids. CDR1 and CDR2 from the germline V gene are MNHNY and SVGAGI (reference sequence). The CDR3, as DNA: TGTGCCAGCAGGGGGGACATGGGGAGTAATTCACCCCTCCACTTT. Amino acid sequence: CASRGDMGSNSPLHF.

In this sample, this clonotype turned up many times. The rearrangement joins TRBV5-1 to TRBJ2-1, with no clear D. This CDR3 comprises 16 residues. The V and J ends lost 0 bases and 0 bases respectively, with 10 bases between them. Looked up from germline, CDR1 is SGHRS and CDR2 is YFSETQ. The CDR3 bases are TGCGCCAGCAGCTTGGCGGGCGGAAGCTCCTACAATGAGCAGTTCTTC. Its translation: CASSLAGGSSYNEQFF.

The chain has TRBV6-1 and TRBJ2-7, with unresolved D. Germline assignment: CDR1 MNHNS and CDR2 SASEGT. This CDR3 spans 14 amino acids. The germline V and J ends were trimmed by 6 bases and 1 base, with 13 bases remaining between them. The CDR3 protein is CASSHRLGSYEQYF. CDR3 nucleotide sequence: TGTGCCAGCAGCCATCGACTGGGGTCCTACGAGCAGTACTTC.

This clonotype was observed a handful of times. CDR3 loop: CASSKAGQGSEQYF. Written as DNA, the CDR3 is TGTGCCAGCAGCAAAGCGGGACAGGGTAGCGAGCAGTACTTC. The chain employs TRBV21-1 and TRBJ2-7; the D call in the table, TRBD1, was not verified against the DNA. TRBV21-1 is classified as a pseudogene. There are 14 residues in the CDR3.

The J gene is TRBJ2-7, the V gene TRBV6-5; 9 nucleotides match TRBD1. The germline V gene encodes CDR1 MNHEY and CDR2 SVGAGI. The CDR3 runs to 19 residues. J was trimmed by 2 bases and V by 0 bases; bases with no gene match: 14. The CDR3 loop is CASSYSILGPGQGTYEQYF. CDR3 DNA: TGTGCCAGCAGTTACTCGATATTAGGGCCTGGACAGGGGACCTACGAGCAGTACTTC.

This clonotype was counted at least ten times. V usage is TRBV29-1 and J usage is TRBJ2-3, with D perhaps being TRBD1 or TRBD2 (5 bases each). Germline assignment: CDR1 SQVTM and CDR2 ANQGSEA. The ends were cut back, 8 bases at V and 0 bases at J, with 9 bases in the middle. The CDR3 runs 12 residues. The CDR3 protein is CSLGVSTDTQYF. CDR3 bases: TGCAGCCTGGGGGTTAGCACAGATACGCAGTATTTT.

Only a few counts were recorded for this clonotype. This chain uses TRBV7-9 with TRBJ2-1; 11 positions agree with TRBD2. Germline V gene lookup returns CDR1 SEHNR and CDR2 FQNEAQ (reference sequence). CDR3 length: 14 residues. With V trimmed by 6 bases and J by 6 bases, 4 bases remained unmatched. The CDR3 is CASRGTSGSNEQFF. CDR3 in DNA: TGTGCCAGCAGGGGAACTAGCGGGAGCAATGAGCAGTTCTTC.

This clonotype was recorded many times. The genes are TRBV4-1 and TRBJ1-1, with a weak D call TRBD1 (5 bases). Trimming left V 5 bases short and J 3 bases short, with 16 bases between. CDR1 and CDR2 from the germline V gene are MGHRA and YSYEKL. This CDR3 contains 15 residues. CDR3 protein: CASSDRPQADTEAFF. CDR3 sequence (DNA): TGCGCCAGCAGCGACAGACCCCAGGCGGACACTGAAGCTTTCTTT.

This clonotype was counted ten times or more. J is TRBJ2-3 and V is TRBV29-1, with D uncertain. V was cut by 6 bases and J by 2 bases, with 12 bases left in between. There are 13 residues in the CDR3. Germline V CDR1 and CDR2: SQVTM, ANQGSEA. CDR3 sequence reads: CSVRGPITDTQYF. The DNA for the CDR3 is TGCAGCGTGAGAGGACCAATCACAGATACGCAGTATTTT.

The chain recombines TRBV6-2 or TRBV6-3 with TRBJ2-3; no reliable D call. This CDR3 spans 12 amino acids. V was pared by 5 bases and J by 2 bases, with 5 bases between. CDR1 is MNHEY, CDR2 SVGEGT, per germline. The CDR3, as DNA: TGTGCCAGCAGTACTCCCACAGATACGCAGTATTTT. It is translated as CASSTPTDTQYF.

The J gene is TRBJ1-1, the V gene TRBV2; tentatively, D is TRBD1 (6 bases). This CDR3 contains 15 residues. Per the germline V gene, CDR1 is SNHLY and CDR2 is FYNNEI. The V and J ends lost 0 bases and 5 bases respectively, with 13 bases between them. DNA for the CDR3: TGTGCCAGCAGTGAAGCATCTGGGGGCTGGACTGAAGCTTTCTTT. Its protein is CASSEASGGWTEAFF. Complete variable domain (other parts from reference TRBV2 and TRBJ1-1): EPEVTQTPSHQVTQMGQEVILRCVPISNHLYFYWYRQILGQKVEFLVSFYNNEISEKSEIFDDQFSVERPDGSNFTLKIRSTKLEDSAMYFCASSEASGGWTEAFFGQGTRLTVV.

This clonotype is medium-sized. V is TRBV29-1 and J is TRBJ2-3; D is unresolved. This CDR3 spans 18 amino acids. Trimming stripped 4 bases from V and 0 bases from J, with 23 bases between. Per the germline V gene, CDR1 is SQVTM and CDR2 is ANQGSEA. The CDR3 here is CSVVGPGPASSSTDTQYF. The CDR3, as DNA: TGCAGCGTTGTGGGTCCCGGGCCGGCCTCATCTAGCACAGATACGCAGTATTTT.